The T cell receptor beta chain under discussion was sequenced for a study of cytomegalovirus exposure and HLA in healthy donors. Study outcomes and limitations: In a later analysis, TCR association rates varied by HLA locus: DRB1 most, HLA-C fewest. Apparent HLA restriction characterized most CMV-associated TCR beta chains in a later analysis. Confirmation in vitro established that three CMV-associated chains were specific for CMV antigens. In a later analysis, 16,951 TCR beta sequences were associated with HLA alleles at 0.05 false discovery rate.

V shed 4 bases, J shed 5 bases, and the junction held 11 bases outside the gene matches. The CDR3 length is 15 residues. Germline V gives CDR1 SGHRS, CDR2 YFSETQ. 60 Vbeta and 13 Jbeta primers were used in PCR. Using immunoSEQ multiplex PCR, the repertoire was profiled, and TCRdb retains in-frame clones only, with some absent. This table has about 77,000 clones, approximately 80% appearing once. This clone qualifies as medium-sized. Its antigen remains unidentified. The sample consisted of PBMCs. The chain joins TRBV5-1 to TRBJ2-7, with 8 bases that match TRBD1. The source is a man aged 35 to 55 in good health and CMV-seronegative. The CDR3 DNA reads TGCGCCAGCAGCCTGGACAGGGTAGTTGAGAACGAGCAGTACTTC. Amino acid sequence: CASSLDRVVENEQYF.